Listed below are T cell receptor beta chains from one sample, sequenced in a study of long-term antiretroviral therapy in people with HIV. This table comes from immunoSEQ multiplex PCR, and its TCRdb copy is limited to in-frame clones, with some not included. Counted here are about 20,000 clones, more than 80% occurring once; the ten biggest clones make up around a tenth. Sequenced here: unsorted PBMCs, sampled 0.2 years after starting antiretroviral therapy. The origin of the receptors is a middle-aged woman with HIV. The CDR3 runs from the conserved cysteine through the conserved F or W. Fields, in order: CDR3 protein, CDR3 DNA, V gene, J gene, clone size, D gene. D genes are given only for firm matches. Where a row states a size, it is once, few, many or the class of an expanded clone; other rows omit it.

CDR3aa: CASSRDRESYEQYF
CDR3nt: TGCGCCAGCAGCAGAGATAGGGAGTCCTACGAGCAGTACTTC
v_gene: TRBV4-3
j_gene: TRBJ2-7
abundance: .
d_gene: .

CDR3aa: CASSQDAGTEAFF
CDR3nt: TGCGCCAGCAGCCAAGATGCAGGCACTGAAGCTTTCTTT
v_gene: TRBV4-1
j_gene: TRBJ1-1
abundance: .
d_gene: .

CDR3aa: CASSLARNTEAFF
CDR3nt: TGTGCCAGCAGCTTGGCCCGAAACACTGAAGCTTTCTTT
v_gene: TRBV5-8
j_gene: TRBJ1-1
abundance: .
d_gene: .

CDR3aa: CAWSVQGLDRGLGEQFF
CDR3nt: TGTGCCTGGAGTGTACAAGGGTTGGACAGGGGGCTTGGTGAGCAGTTCTTC
v_gene: TRBV30
j_gene: TRBJ2-1
abundance: few
d_gene: TRBD1

CDR3aa: CASSSDRRRHEQYF
CDR3nt: TGTGCCAGCAGCTCGGACAGGCGGAGACACGAGCAGTACTTC
v_gene: TRBV5-6
j_gene: TRBJ2-7
abundance: .
d_gene: TRBD1

CDR3aa: CASSLGMGYTF
CDR3nt: TGTGCCAGCAGCCTAGGTATGGGCTACACCTTC
v_gene: TRBV9
j_gene: TRBJ1-2
abundance: .
d_gene: .

CDR3aa: CASSSITGGRVYEQYF
CDR3nt: TGTGCCAGCAGCTCGATAACAGGGGGTCGAGTGTACGAGCAGTACTTC
v_gene: TRBV11-3
j_gene: TRBJ2-7
abundance: .
d_gene: TRBD1

CDR3aa: CASGLPPLDTQYF
CDR3nt: TGTGCTAGTGGTTTGCCCCCCCTAGATACGCAGTATTTT
v_gene: TRBV12-5
j_gene: TRBJ2-3
abundance: once
d_gene: .

CDR3aa: CASSERQGAYEQYF
CDR3nt: TGTGCCAGCAGCGAAAGACAGGGTGCCTACGAGCAGTACTTC
v_gene: TRBV7-6
j_gene: TRBJ2-7
abundance: .
d_gene: TRBD1

CDR3aa: CASSPPGTDTGELFF
CDR3nt: TGTGCCAGCTCACCCCCGGGGACCGACACCGGGGAGCTGTTTTTT
v_gene: TRBV18
j_gene: TRBJ2-2
abundance: few
d_gene: .

CDR3aa: CASSLGAGSSVGGGYTF
CDR3nt: TGTGCCAGCAGCTTAGGTGCCGGCTCCTCGGTAGGAGGTGGCTACACCTTC
v_gene: TRBV7-8
j_gene: TRBJ1-2
abundance: once
d_gene: .

CDR3aa: CSARLVTYNEQFF
CDR3nt: TGCAGCGCCCGACTAGTAACCTACAATGAGCAGTTCTTC
v_gene: TRBV29-1
j_gene: TRBJ2-1
abundance: .
d_gene: .

CDR3aa: CASSAGTSKETQYF
CDR3nt: TGTGCCAGCAGCGCGGGGACAAGTAAAGAGACCCAGTACTTC
v_gene: TRBV11-2
j_gene: TRBJ2-5
abundance: .
d_gene: .

CDR3aa: CASSVVGGSTYNEQFF
CDR3nt: TGTGCCAGCAGCGTAGTTGGCGGGAGCACCTACAATGAGCAGTTCTTC
v_gene: TRBV9
j_gene: TRBJ2-1
abundance: .
d_gene: TRBD2

CDR3aa: CATSRGDYPASGRGGADTQYF
CDR3nt: TGTGCCACCAGCAGAGGGGATTACCCTGCTAGCGGGAGAGGTGGGGCAGATACGCAGTATTTT
v_gene: TRBV15
j_gene: TRBJ2-3
abundance: .
d_gene: TRBD2

CDR3aa: CASSEGHEAFF
CDR3nt: TGCGCCAGCAGCGAGGGACATGAAGCTTTCTTT
v_gene: TRBV5-1
j_gene: TRBJ1-1
abundance: .
d_gene: .

CDR3aa: CASSSDRRNQPQHF
CDR3nt: TGTGCCAGTAGTTCTGACAGGCGCAATCAGCCCCAGCATTTT
v_gene: TRBV19
j_gene: TRBJ1-5
abundance: .
d_gene: .

CDR3aa: CASSLGGDLVRADTQYF
CDR3nt: TGTGCCAGCAGCTTGGGGGGGGACTTGGTCCGGGCGGATACGCAGTATTTT
v_gene: TRBV11-2
j_gene: TRBJ2-3
abundance: .
d_gene: TRBD2

CDR3aa: CASSLAVEGAVGYTF
CDR3nt: TGTGCCAGCAGCCTGGCGGTGGAGGGCGCGGTAGGCTACACCTTC
v_gene: TRBV5-4
j_gene: TRBJ1-2
abundance: .
d_gene: .

CDR3aa: CAISESSTIDYGYTF
CDR3nt: TGTGCCATCAGTGAGTCGAGCACTATAGACTATGGCTACACCTTC
v_gene: TRBV10-3
j_gene: TRBJ1-2
abundance: few
d_gene: .

CDR3aa: CASSYARGAYEQYF
CDR3nt: TGTGCCAGCAGTTACGCCCGGGGGGCCTACGAGCAGTACTTC
v_gene: TRBV6-5
j_gene: TRBJ2-7
abundance: .
d_gene: TRBD2

CDR3aa: CSVGREETQYF
CDR3nt: TGCAGCGTTGGGCGTGAGGAGACCCAGTACTTC
v_gene: TRBV29-1
j_gene: TRBJ2-5
abundance: .
d_gene: .